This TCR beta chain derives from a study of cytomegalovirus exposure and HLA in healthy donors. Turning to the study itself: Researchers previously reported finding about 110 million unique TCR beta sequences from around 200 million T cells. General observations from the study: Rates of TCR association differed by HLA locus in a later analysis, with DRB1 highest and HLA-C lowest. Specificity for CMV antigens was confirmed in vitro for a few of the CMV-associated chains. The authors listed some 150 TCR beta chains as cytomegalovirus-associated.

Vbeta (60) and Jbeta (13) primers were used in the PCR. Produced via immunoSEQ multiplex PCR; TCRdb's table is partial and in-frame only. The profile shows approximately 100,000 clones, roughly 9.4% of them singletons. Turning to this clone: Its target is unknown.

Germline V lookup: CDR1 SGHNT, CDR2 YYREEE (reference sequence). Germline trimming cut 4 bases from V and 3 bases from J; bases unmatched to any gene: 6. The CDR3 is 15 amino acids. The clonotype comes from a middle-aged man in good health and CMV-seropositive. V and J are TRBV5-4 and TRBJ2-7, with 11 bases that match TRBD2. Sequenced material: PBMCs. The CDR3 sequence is CASSRGTSGRYEQYF. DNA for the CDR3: TGTGCCAGCAGCAGAGGGACTAGCGGTCGCTACGAGCAGTACTTC.